The 23 T cell receptor beta chains given below trace back to one sample, sequenced in a study of Tregs in tolerant kidney transplant recipients. Data came from immunoSEQ multiplex PCR; TCRdb stores just in-frame clones and leaves some out. The sample contains about 46,000 clones, 91% of which appear only once. The sequenced material came from Tregs from blood. All receptors come from a human donor in good health.

V usage is TRBV5-1 and J usage is TRBJ1-4; 10 bases line up with TRBD1. Germline assignment: CDR1 SGHRS and CDR2 YFSETQ. The CDR3 length is 17 residues. V lost 4 bases, J lost 2 bases, and 8 bases stayed unmatched. Here the CDR3 reads CASSLDRGFITNEKLFF. In nucleotides, the CDR3 is TGCGCCAGCAGCCTGGACAGGGGGTTTATTACTAATGAAAAACTGTTTTTT.

This chain connects TRBV27 to TRBJ2-1; 7 bases fit TRBD1. The CDR3 consists of 17 residues. J was trimmed by 9 bases and V by 2 bases; bases with no gene match: 16. The germline V gene has CDR1 MNHEY and CDR2 SMNVEV (reference sequence). The CDR3 protein is CASSLRTGTALVGEQFF. The CDR3, as DNA: TGTGCCAGCAGTTTACGCACCGGGACAGCTTTAGTCGGTGAGCAGTTCTTC.

This chain connects TRBV15 to TRBJ2-3; 8 nucleotides align to TRBD2. The ends lost 8 bases at V and 3 bases at J; junction bases unmatched: 7. Germline lookup yields CDR1 LNHNV and CDR2 YYDKDF (reference sequence). The CDR3 has 14 amino acids. The CDR3 region is CATSGGSWTDTQYF. Written as DNA, the CDR3 is TGTGCCACCTCGGGGGGGAGCTGGACAGATACGCAGTATTTT. The whole variable domain, filled in from reference TRBV15 and TRBJ2-3, reads DAMVIQNPRYQVTQFGKPVTLSCSQTLNHNVMYWYQQKSSQAPKLLFHYYDKDFNNEADTPDNFQSRRPNTSFCFLDIRSPGLGDTAMYLCATSGGSWTDTQYFGPGTRLTVL.

This chain joins TRBV30 and TRBJ2-7; the D call may be TRBD1 or TRBD2 (5 bases each). The CDR3 is 12 amino acids. V lost 3 bases and J 1 base, leaving 7 bases between the germline ends. Germline CDR1 reads GTSNPN; CDR2 reads SVGIG (reference sequence). The CDR3 region has the DNA TGTGCCTGGAGGTGGGGGTCCTACGAGCAGTACTTC. Its translation: CAWRWGSYEQYF.

This clone has only a few counts. The chain employs TRBV18 and TRBJ2-2; either TRBD1 or TRBD2 may fit D (5 bases each). Germline V lookup: CDR1 KGHSH, CDR2 LQKENI. The CDR3 spans 17 residues. Trimming left V 0 bases short and J 1 base short, with 12 bases between. This chain's CDR3 is CASSPPTGTVNTGELFF. CDR3 coding DNA: TGTGCCAGCTCACCACCGACCGGGACCGTGAACACCGGGGAGCTGTTTTTT.

The gene calls are TRBV9 and TRBJ1-4; D unresolved. The CDR3 spans 15 residues. Germline CDR1 reads SGDLS; CDR2 reads YYNGEE. Trimming shortened V by 0 bases and J by 7 bases, and 13 bases separated the two germline ends. Here the CDR3 DNA reads TGTGCCAGCAGCGTAGGGGCATGGTTGGGTGAAAAACTGTTTTTT. This gives the protein CASSVGAWLGEKLFF.

The table lists this clone with a few counts. The chain combines TRBV7-2 with TRBJ1-5; 7 positions match TRBD1. The CDR3 contains 15 residues. The germline V gene has CDR1 SGHTA and CDR2 FQGNSA. After removal of 2 bases from V and 7 bases from J, the junction contained 8 bases not matched to a gene. CDR3 sequence reads: CASSLRSGGLQPQHF. CDR3 bases: TGTGCCAGCAGCTTAAGGTCAGGGGGTCTACAGCCCCAGCATTTT.

The chain links TRBV9 to TRBJ1-5, with a weak D call TRBD1 (6 bases). The V gene lost 0 bases and the J gene lost 1 base, with 11 bases spanning the gap. The CDR3 has 16 residues. Germline CDR1 reads SGDLS; CDR2 reads YYNGEE. Here the CDR3 DNA reads TGTGCCAGCAGCGTAGGGGGGGGCCCCAGCAATCAGCCCCAGCATTTT. It translates to CASSVGGGPSNQPQHF.

Note on this clone: A read error may account for a junction end that differs from germline. The V and J genes are TRBV2 and TRBJ2-7, with D unclear. This CDR3 comprises 11 residues. Germline CDR1 and CDR2: SNHLY and FYNNEI. The DNA of the CDR3 is TGTGCCAGCAGGGAAGCCTACGAGCAGTACTTC. The encoded protein is CASREAYEQYF.

The V gene is TRBV5-1, the J gene TRBJ2-5; unclear D gene. Trimming stripped 3 bases from V and 5 bases from J, with 11 bases between. The CDR3 runs to 13 residues. From germline, CDR1 is SGHRS and CDR2 YFSETQ. The CDR3 DNA reads TGCGCCAGCAGCTGGGGTGGTGGGGAGACCCAGTACTTC. It specifies CASSWGGGETQYF.

The V call is TRBV6-1, the J call TRBJ2-4; tentatively, D is TRBD1 (6 bases). V lost 3 bases, J lost 0 bases, and 15 bases lay in between. CDR1 is MNHNS and CDR2 is SASEGT in the germline V gene. CDR3 size: 17 residues. The CDR3 protein is CASSDFGGEVAKNIQYF. The DNA for the CDR3 is TGTGCCAGCAGTGATTTTGGGGGCGAGGTAGCCAAAAACATTCAGTACTTC.

In DNA form, the CDR3 reads TGTGCCAGCAGTGTACGGGGGGTCGAGCAGTTCTTC. This sequence encodes CASSVRGVEQFF. V gene TRBV6-1 combines with J gene TRBJ2-1, with 7 bases that match TRBD2. Germline CDR1 is MNHNS and CDR2 is SASEGT. V shed 4 bases and J 10 bases; nucleotides not matched to a gene: 4. This CDR3 region has 12 residues.

The chain recombines TRBV9 with TRBJ1-1, with 7 bases lining up with TRBD1. The germline V gene encodes CDR1 SGDLS and CDR2 YYNGEE. Trimming removed 0 bases from V and 7 bases from J; junction bases left unmatched: 12. The CDR3 consists of 16 residues. DNA for the CDR3: TGTGCCAGCAGCGTAGCCTCATCGGCAGGGGGGAATGAAGCTTTCTTT. It yields the protein CASSVASSAGGNEAFF.

The chain combines TRBV15 with TRBJ2-3, with TRBD2 identical over 9 bases. After removal of 0 bases from V and 3 bases from J, the junction contained 4 bases not matched to a gene. The CDR3 contains 16 residues. CDR1 and CDR2 from the germline V gene are LNHNV and YYDKDF (reference sequence). CDR3 residues: CATSRDPSGRTDTQYF. The DNA of the CDR3 is TGTGCCACCAGCAGAGATCCCAGCGGGAGGACAGATACGCAGTATTTT.

V is TRBV11-3 and J is TRBJ2-1; a weak D match, TRBD1 (6 bases). Trimming cost V 3 bases and J 9 bases, with 12 bases left between them. The germline V gene encodes CDR1 SGHNT and CDR2 YENEEA. CDR3 length: 13 amino acids. CDR3 in amino acids: CASSLTRGGEQFF. The CDR3 nucleotides are TGTGCCAGCAGCTTGACCAGGGGCGGTGAGCAGTTCTTC.

In its sample, this clone was seen once. The rearrangement joins TRBV7-2 to TRBJ1-2; D unresolved. The ends were cut back, 1 base at V and 7 bases at J, with 13 bases in the middle. Germline V gene sequence: CDR1 SGHTA, CDR2 FQGNSA. This CDR3 is built from 14 residues. This chain's CDR3 is CASSLEVVGRGYTF. In DNA, the CDR3 is TGTGCCAGCAGCTTAGAGGTCGTGGGTCGTGGCTACACCTTC.

The V call is TRBV7-9, the J call TRBJ2-7; 7 bases line up with TRBD1. CDR3 length: 16 amino acids. Germline CDR1 SEHNR, CDR2 FQNEAQ (reference sequence). After removal of 0 bases from V and 3 bases from J, the junction contained 8 bases not matched to a gene. The DNA for the CDR3 is TGTGCCAGCAGCTTAGCCTGGGGAGACAGGGACTACGAGCAGTACTTC. It codes for CASSLAWGDRDYEQYF.

The chain recombines TRBV29-1 with TRBJ2-3; the match to TRBD1 covers 7 bases. Per germline, CDR1 SQVTM and CDR2 ANQGSEA. The CDR3 extends over 16 amino acids. J lost 4 bases, V lost 5 bases, and 15 bases had no gene match. The CDR3 DNA reads as TGCAGCGTTCCGATCAGGGGGTGGTCTGGGCCAGATACGCAGTATTTT. As protein: CSVPIRGWSGPDTQYF.

This chain joins TRBV19 and TRBJ2-7; tentatively, D is TRBD2 (6 bases). Germline loops: CDR1 LNHDA, CDR2 SQIVND (reference sequence). V lost 5 bases and J lost 5, with 13 bases in between. This CDR3 has 13 residues. The CDR3, as DNA: TGTGCCAGTAGTCGGGGGATTCGGGACGAGCAGTACTTC. Protein: CASSRGIRDEQYF.

The genes are TRBV14 and TRBJ1-4; D ambiguous. Trimming pared 4 bases from V and 3 bases from J, leaving 6 bases between. The V gene's germline CDR1 is SGHDN and CDR2 FVKESK. CDR3 length: 13 amino acids. The DNA for the CDR3 is TGTGCCAGCAGCCGGGCACCTAATGAAAAACTGTTTTTT. This gives the protein CASSRAPNEKLFF.

The chain links TRBV30 to TRBJ1-3, with 12 bases identical to TRBD1. There are 19 residues in the CDR3. Germline V gene lookup returns CDR1 GTSNPN and CDR2 SVGIG (reference sequence). The ends lost 4 bases at V and 2 bases at J; junction bases unmatched: 15. The CDR3 sequence is CAWKVPGQGAQLTGNTIYF. The CDR3 region has the DNA TGTGCCTGGAAGGTGCCGGGACAGGGGGCCCAACTTACTGGAAACACCATATATTTT.

This chain uses TRBV5-1 with TRBJ2-5; D may match TRBD1 or TRBD2 (5 bases each). The CDR3 totals 15 residues. The germline V gene has CDR1 SGHRS and CDR2 YFSETQ. Trimming left V 4 bases short and J 5 bases short, with 18 bases between. CDR3 loop: CASSPSGPGLETQYF. CDR3 nucleotides: TGCGCCAGCAGCCCCTCGGGGCCGGGGTTGGAGACCCAGTACTTC.

The chain employs TRBV6-6 and TRBJ2-7; possible D gene TRBD1, 6 bases. The ends were cut back, 5 bases at V and 3 bases at J, with 14 bases in the middle. The germline CDR1 and CDR2 sequences are MNHNY and SVGAGI (reference sequence). This CDR3 contains 14 residues. The CDR3 spells CASSDRAGDYEQYF. In DNA form, the CDR3 reads TGTGCCAGCAGTGATCGTGCAGGGGACTACGAGCAGTACTTC.